This T cell receptor beta chain emerged from a study of CD8 T cells in Susac syndrome (dated by TCRdb to the late 2010s). Regarding the study in general: The study used repertoire sequencing to test whether antigen drove CD8+ T cell activation and differentiation in Susac syndrome.

High-throughput TCR beta sequencing profiled peripheral blood CD8+ and CD4+ T cells from healthy donors, Susac syndrome patients and multiple sclerosis patients. The healthy donors served as controls matched for age and sex. Bulk CD8+ and CD4+ T cells were purified by magnetic negative isolation, whereas CD8+ TEMRA cells were enriched by FACS. Blood was drawn into EDTA tubes, processed within 24 hours, and PBMCs were isolated by density gradient centrifugation. PBMCs intended for TCR sequencing were cryopreserved in liquid nitrogen and thawed later in a water bath at 37 degrees C. Purity of sorted or isolated CD4+, CD8+ and CD8+ TEMRA cells was at least 90%. What the research found in general, with its limitations: The TCR sequencing and HLA analysis was acknowledged to have included a relatively small number of individuals.

CDR1 SGHRS and CDR2 YFSETQ are derived from the germline V gene. Taken from cysteine to phenylalanine, the CDR3 has 16 residues. The only DNA kept is the CDR3, 48 bases in frame from the first base. V sheds 4 bases and J sheds 3 bases, leaving 20 bases between their ends. A word on this clonotype: It lacks a known antigen. Within one base of it there is no much larger clone, and no base qualities were kept.

RNA was extracted using the RNeasy kit, and about 0.45 to 1 microgram was reverse transcribed with random hexamers. The immunoSEQ multiplex PCR assay, covering 54 Vbeta and 13 Jbeta segments, was used to amplify TCR beta CDR3 regions. Bias from PCR amplification was corrected by using a synthetic template baseline for primer optimization and for computational correction. The authors' pipeline ran thus. Only productive sequences were kept, with reads annotated to V, D and J genes according to IMGT and analyzed in immunoSEQ Analyzer. To calculate clonality, Shannon entropy was normalized by log2 of the number of productive unique sequences and then subtracted from one. Public and private clones were assessed among the 100 most prevalent clones of each patient and control. Clones were defined as Susac-specific if absent from the healthy and MS cohorts, from 1052 published viral clones and from other ImmuneACCESS disease sequences. TCRdb took the public reads, trimmed them with fastp at Q25, ran MiXCR for clone calling and kept in-frame beta chains. Entries that share a CDR3 protein sequence are merged under the most common genes and DNA. The V and J calls here are based on TCRdb, not the publication. The sample profile shows about 200,000 distinct CDR3 sequences; approximately 93% of them were found once. The ten biggest clones cover approximately 0.1% of the sample.

The chain links TRBV5-1 with TRBJ2-7, with a weak D call of TRBD1 (6 bases match). Sequencing was performed on CD4+ T cells from PBMCs. This TCR came from a human donor in good health. The DNA sequence is as follows: TGCGCCAGCAGCCAAACCCCGGACAGAACCTACTACGAGCAGTACTTC. This is translated as CASSQTPDRTYYEQYF.